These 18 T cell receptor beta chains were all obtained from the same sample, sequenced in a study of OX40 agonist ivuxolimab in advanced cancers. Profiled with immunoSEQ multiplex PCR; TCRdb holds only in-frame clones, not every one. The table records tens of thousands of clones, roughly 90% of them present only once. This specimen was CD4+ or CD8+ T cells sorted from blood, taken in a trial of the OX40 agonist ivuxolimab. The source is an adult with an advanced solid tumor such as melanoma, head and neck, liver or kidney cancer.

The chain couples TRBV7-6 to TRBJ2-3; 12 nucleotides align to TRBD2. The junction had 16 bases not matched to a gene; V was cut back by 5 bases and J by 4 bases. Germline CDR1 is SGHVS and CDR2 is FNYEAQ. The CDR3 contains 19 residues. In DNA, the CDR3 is TGTGCCAGCAGCGCCTCGCACTATCTAGCGGGGGGGCAGGCAGATACGCAGTATTTT. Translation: CASSASHYLAGGQADTQYF.

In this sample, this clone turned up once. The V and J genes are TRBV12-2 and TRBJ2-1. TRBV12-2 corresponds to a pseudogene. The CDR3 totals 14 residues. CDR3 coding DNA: TGTGCAAGTCGCTCAACCGTAGGATCCAATGAGCAGTTCTTC. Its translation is CASRSTVGSNEQFF.

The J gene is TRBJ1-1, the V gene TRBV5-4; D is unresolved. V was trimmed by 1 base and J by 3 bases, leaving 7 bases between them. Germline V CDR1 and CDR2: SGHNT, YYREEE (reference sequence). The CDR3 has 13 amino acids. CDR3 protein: CASSLSDYTEAFF. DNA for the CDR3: TGTGCCAGCAGCTTGTCCGATTACACTGAAGCTTTCTTT.

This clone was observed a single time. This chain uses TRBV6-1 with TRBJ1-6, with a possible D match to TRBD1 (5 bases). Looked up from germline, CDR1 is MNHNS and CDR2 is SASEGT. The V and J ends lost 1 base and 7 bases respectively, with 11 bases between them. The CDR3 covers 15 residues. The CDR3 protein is CASSEDAGLNSPLHF. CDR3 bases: TGTGCCAGCAGTGAAGATGCAGGGTTAAATTCACCCCTCCACTTT.

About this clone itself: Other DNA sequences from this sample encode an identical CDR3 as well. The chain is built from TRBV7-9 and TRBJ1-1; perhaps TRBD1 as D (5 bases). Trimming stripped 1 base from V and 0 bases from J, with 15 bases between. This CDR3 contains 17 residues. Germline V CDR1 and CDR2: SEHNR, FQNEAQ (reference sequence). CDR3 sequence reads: CASSLVQGPGVNTEAFF. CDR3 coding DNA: TGTGCCAGCAGCTTAGTGCAGGGCCCCGGCGTGAACACTGAAGCTTTCTTT.

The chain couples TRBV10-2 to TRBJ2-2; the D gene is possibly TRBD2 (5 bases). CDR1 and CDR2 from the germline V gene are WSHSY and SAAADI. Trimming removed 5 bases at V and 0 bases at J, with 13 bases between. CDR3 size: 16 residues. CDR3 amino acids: CASSTEVPSNTGELFF. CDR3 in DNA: TGCGCCAGCAGTACGGAGGTCCCGTCGAACACCGGGGAGCTGTTTTTT.

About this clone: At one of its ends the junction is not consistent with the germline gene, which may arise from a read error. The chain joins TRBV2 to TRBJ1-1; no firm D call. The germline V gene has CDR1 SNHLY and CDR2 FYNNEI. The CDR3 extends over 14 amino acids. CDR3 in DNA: TGTACCAGCAGTGAAGTAAGGCCGAACACTGAAGCTTTCTTT. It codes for CTSSEVRPNTEAFF.

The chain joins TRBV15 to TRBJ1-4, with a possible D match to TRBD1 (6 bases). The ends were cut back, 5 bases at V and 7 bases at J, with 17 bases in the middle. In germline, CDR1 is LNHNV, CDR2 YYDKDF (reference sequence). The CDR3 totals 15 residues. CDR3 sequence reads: CATSDPRGGGEKLFF. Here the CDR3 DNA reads TGTGCCACCAGCGACCCGAGAGGGGGAGGTGAAAAACTGTTTTTT.

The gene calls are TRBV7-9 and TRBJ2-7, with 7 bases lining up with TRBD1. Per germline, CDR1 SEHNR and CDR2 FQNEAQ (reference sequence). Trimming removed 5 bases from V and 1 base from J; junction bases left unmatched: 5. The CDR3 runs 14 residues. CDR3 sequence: CASSAPTGSYEQYF. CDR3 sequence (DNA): TGTGCCAGCAGCGCCCCGACAGGGTCCTACGAGCAGTACTTC. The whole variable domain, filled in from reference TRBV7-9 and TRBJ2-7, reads DTGVSQNPRHKITKRGQNVTFRCDPISEHNRLYWYRQTLGQGPEFLTYFQNEAQLEKSRLLSDRFSAERPKGSFSTLEIQRTEQGDSAMYLCASSAPTGSYEQYFGPGTRLTVT.

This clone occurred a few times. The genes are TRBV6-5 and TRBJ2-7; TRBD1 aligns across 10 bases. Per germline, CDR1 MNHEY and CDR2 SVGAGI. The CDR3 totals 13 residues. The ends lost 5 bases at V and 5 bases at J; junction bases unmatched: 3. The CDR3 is CASSGGTGDEQYF. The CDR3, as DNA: TGTGCCAGCAGTGGGGGGACAGGGGACGAGCAGTACTTC.

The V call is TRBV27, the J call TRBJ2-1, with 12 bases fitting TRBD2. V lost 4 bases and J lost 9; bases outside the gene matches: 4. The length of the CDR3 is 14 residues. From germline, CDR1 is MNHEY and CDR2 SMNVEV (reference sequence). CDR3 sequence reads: CASSSSGGAIEQFF. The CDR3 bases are TGTGCCAGCAGTTCTAGCGGGGGGGCTATTGAGCAGTTCTTC.

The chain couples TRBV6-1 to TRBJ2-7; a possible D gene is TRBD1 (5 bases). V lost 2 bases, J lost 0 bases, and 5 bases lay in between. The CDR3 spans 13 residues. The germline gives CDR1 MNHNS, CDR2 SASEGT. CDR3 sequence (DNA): TGTGCCAGCAGTGAAACAGGCTCCTACGAGCAGTACTTC. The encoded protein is CASSETGSYEQYF.

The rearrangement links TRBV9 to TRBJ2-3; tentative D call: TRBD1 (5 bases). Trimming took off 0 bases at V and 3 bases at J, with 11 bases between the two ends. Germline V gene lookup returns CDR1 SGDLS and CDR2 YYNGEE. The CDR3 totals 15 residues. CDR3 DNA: TGTGCCAGCAGCGTAGAGGGGATCTCTACAGATACGCAGTATTTT. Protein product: CASSVEGISTDTQYF.

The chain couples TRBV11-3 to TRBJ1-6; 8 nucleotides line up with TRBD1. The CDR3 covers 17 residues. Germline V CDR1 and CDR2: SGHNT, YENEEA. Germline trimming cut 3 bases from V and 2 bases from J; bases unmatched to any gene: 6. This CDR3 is CASSLGGTGPYNSPLHF. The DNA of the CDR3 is TGTGCCAGCAGCTTGGGAGGGACAGGCCCCTATAATTCACCCCTCCACTTT.

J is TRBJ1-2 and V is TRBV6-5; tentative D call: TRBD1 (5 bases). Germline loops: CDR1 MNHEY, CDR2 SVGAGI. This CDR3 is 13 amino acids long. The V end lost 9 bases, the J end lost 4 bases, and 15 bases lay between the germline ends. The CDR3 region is CASTGGYGYGYTF. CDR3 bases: TGTGCCAGTACTGGGGGGTACGGCTATGGCTACACCTTC.

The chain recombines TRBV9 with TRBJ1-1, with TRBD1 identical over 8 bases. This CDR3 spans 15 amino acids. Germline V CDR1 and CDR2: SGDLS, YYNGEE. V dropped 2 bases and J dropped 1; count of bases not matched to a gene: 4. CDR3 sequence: CASSVPGGPNTEAFF. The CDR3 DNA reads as TGTGCCAGCAGCGTTCCAGGGGGCCCGAACACTGAAGCTTTCTTT.

The DNA of the CDR3 is TGTGCCAGCAGTGAATGGACTTACGAGCAGTACTTC. Its protein is CASSEWTYEQYF. The chain has TRBV6-1 and TRBJ2-7; TRBD2 is a possible D gene (5 bases). Germline V gene data show CDR1 as MNHNS and CDR2 as SASEGT. There are 12 residues in the CDR3. Trimming stripped 2 bases from V and 4 bases from J, with 6 bases between.

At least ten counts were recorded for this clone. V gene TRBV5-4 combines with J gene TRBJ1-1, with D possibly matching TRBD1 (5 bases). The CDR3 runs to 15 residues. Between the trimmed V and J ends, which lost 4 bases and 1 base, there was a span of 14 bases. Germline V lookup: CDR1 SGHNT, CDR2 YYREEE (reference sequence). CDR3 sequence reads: CASSPGGEANTEAFF. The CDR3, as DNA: TGTGCCAGCAGCCCGGGGGGGGAAGCGAACACTGAAGCTTTCTTT.